These T cell receptor beta chains were read from a single sample in a study of shared clonotypes between healthy human individuals. Clones were sequenced by immunoSEQ multiplex PCR, and TCRdb holds only the in-frame ones, with some missing. Of 2.3 million or so clones listed, more than 80% were seen once; the top ten hold 0.3% to 0.4%. The source material was naive CD4+ T cells from PBMCs. The receptors come from a young man in good health. Some clones in this sample may be carry-over from other donors' samples. The CDR3 runs from the conserved cysteine through the conserved F or W. Fields, in order: J gene, clone size, D gene, V gene, CDR3 DNA, CDR3 protein. The D gene is left open where the match is weak. Only some rows state a clone size, as once, few, many or a class for expanded clones.

>TRBJ2-5|.|.|TRBV29-1
TGCAGCGTAAAAGACAGAAACCGAGGAGAGACCCAGTACTTC
CSVKDRNRGETQYF
>TRBJ2-7|.|TRBD2|TRBV2
TGTGCCAGCAGAAGACCCGGGACTAGCGGAGCGAGCTCCTACGAGCAGTACTTC
CASRRPGTSGASSYEQYF
>TRBJ1-5|.|.|TRBV30
TGTGCCTGGAGTGGAAACAGGGTAGATCAGCCCCAGCATTTT
CAWSGNRVDQPQHF
>TRBJ2-3|.|.|TRBV6-1
TGTGCCAGCAGTGCGGATTTGCTGGGCACAGATACGCAGTATTTT
CASSADLLGTDTQYF
>TRBJ2-1|once|.|TRBV7-9
TGTGCCAGCAGCCCCGGGATGGGCCCGAACAATGAGCAGTTCTTC
CASSPGMGPNNEQFF
>TRBJ2-7|.|.|TRBV19
TGTGCCAGTAGTCCCTTGAGCTCCTACGAGCAGTACTTC
CASSPLSSYEQYF
>TRBJ1-3|.|.|TRBV5-1
TGCGCCAGCAGCACTGGACAGTTAGTTCCCTCTGGAAACACCATATATTTT
CASSTGQLVPSGNTIYF
>TRBJ2-1|.|.|TRBV27
TGTGCCAGCAGCAAAACGCGGAGGGGCAATGAGCAGTTCTTC
CASSKTRRGNEQFF
>TRBJ2-4|.|.|TRBV6-1
TGTGCCAGCAGTGAAGAGATTTTGAGGGTCAAAAACATTCAGTACTTC
CASSEEILRVKNIQYF
>TRBJ1-1|.|.|TRBV18
TGTGCCAGCTCACGACAGGAGCTTGAAGCTTTCTTT
CASSRQELEAFF
>TRBJ1-1|.|.|TRBV15
TGTGCCACCAGCTCACGGGACACTTCTTTGGTAGGTCCAGCTTTCTTT
CATSSRDTSLVGPAFF
>TRBJ1-5|.|.|TRBV7-8
TGTGCCAGCAGCGCCCGGACAGATCAGCCCCAGCATTTT
CASSARTDQPQHF
>TRBJ2-1|.|TRBD2|TRBV4-1
TGCGCCAGCAGCCAACCTTGGCTAGCGGGAGGGACCCATACTGGTGAGCAGTTCTTC
CASSQPWLAGGTHTGEQFF
>TRBJ2-7|.|.|TRBV5-1
TGCGCCAGCAGCTTGAATGAGATGTACGAGCAGTACTTC
CASSLNEMYEQYF
>TRBJ2-7|.|.|TRBV13
TGTGCCAGCAGCTCCTATACCTCAGACCGTGCCTACGAGCAGTACTTC
CASSSYTSDRAYEQYF
>TRBJ2-7|.|.|TRBV11-1
TGTGCCAGCAGCCTCGACAGCGTGGAGCAGTACTTC
CASSLDSVEQYF
>TRBJ2-1|.|.|TRBV6-6
TGTGCCAGCAGGGACTCCTCCTACAATGAGCAGTTCTTC
CASRDSSYNEQFF
>TRBJ1-3|.|.|TRBV13
TGTGCCAGCAGCGCCGGCTGGAACACCATATATTTT
CASSAGWNTIYF
>TRBJ2-5|.|.|TRBV6-5
TGTGCCAGCAGTTACTTAGGGGAGGGGGGTGAGACCCAGTACTTC
CASSYLGEGGETQYF
>TRBJ1-2|.|.|TRBV6-5
TGTGCCAGCGGATGGACGGGCTACACCTTC
CASGWTGYTF
>TRBJ2-1|.|TRBD2|TRBV11-2
TGTGCCAGCAGGAGACCGGGACTAGCGGGAGGCCCCTACAATGAGCAGTTCTTC
CASRRPGLAGGPYNEQFF
>TRBJ1-4|.|.|TRBV5-1
TGCGCCAGCAGCTTAGGACAGCTTAATGAAAAACTGTTTTTT
CASSLGQLNEKLFF
>TRBJ1-3|.|.|TRBV4-3
TGCGCCAGCAGCCACGGGACACCCGGCTCTGGAAACACCATATATTTT
CASSHGTPGSGNTIYF
>TRBJ1-2|.|.|TRBV14
TGTGCCAGCAGCCCGACCTTCGGATTTAACTATGGCTACACCTTC
CASSPTFGFNYGYTF
>TRBJ2-1|.|.|TRBV6-6
TGTGCCAGCAGTTACGGGGAGCCAAACTACAATGAGCAGTTCTTC
CASSYGEPNYNEQFF
>TRBJ2-5|few|TRBD1|TRBV9
TGTGCCAGCAGCGTAGGGACAGGGGGCACTCAAGAGACCCAGTACTTC
CASSVGTGGTQETQYF
>TRBJ2-7|.|TRBD2|TRBV4-3
TGCGCCAGCAGCCAAGGACTAGCGGGAGTAACCTACGAGCAGTACTTC
CASSQGLAGVTYEQYF
>TRBJ2-5|once|TRBD1|TRBV5-1
TGCGCCAGCAGCCGCCAGGGACAGCAAGAGACCCAGTACTTC
CASSRQGQQETQYF
>TRBJ1-2|once|.|TRBV4-1
TGCGCCAGCAGCCAAACAGCAGGAAACCCCATTAACTATGGCTACACCTTC
CASSQTAGNPINYGYTF
>TRBJ1-2|.|TRBD1|TRBV7-9
TGTGCCAGCAGCTTAGGTGGGACAGGGTACCCTCCCGGCTACACCTTC
CASSLGGTGYPPGYTF
>TRBJ2-1|.|TRBD1|TRBV15
TGTGCCACCAGCAGTGGACAGGGGGAGCAGTTCTTC
CATSSGQGEQFF
>TRBJ2-2|.|TRBD2|TRBV5-1
TGCGCCAGCAGCCTGAGGACTAGCGGGAACACCGGGGAGCTGTTTTTT
CASSLRTSGNTGELFF
>TRBJ2-1|.|TRBD1|TRBV15
TGTGCCACTTGGGACAGGGTTTACAATGAGCAGTTCTTC
CATWDRVYNEQFF
>TRBJ2-3|once|TRBD1|TRBV29-1
TGCAGCGGGAGAAAGACGCCGGGACAGTACACAGATACGCAGTATTTT
CSGRKTPGQYTDTQYF
>TRBJ1-5|.|.|TRBV10-3
TGTGCCATCAGTGACCGAAGAAATCAGCCCCAGCATTTT
CAISDRRNQPQHF
>TRBJ2-5|.|.|TRBV18
TGTGCCAGCTCACCACCCAGAGAAGAGACCCAGTACTTC
CASSPPREETQYF
>TRBJ2-3|once|.|TRBV28
TGTGCCAGTCATTATGGGGGGGCGTCAGATACGCAGTATTTT
CASHYGGASDTQYF
>TRBJ1-2|once|.|TRBV29-1
TGCAGCGTGACCCCACTACAGGGCGGGCGGGGCTACACCTTC
CSVTPLQGGRGYTF